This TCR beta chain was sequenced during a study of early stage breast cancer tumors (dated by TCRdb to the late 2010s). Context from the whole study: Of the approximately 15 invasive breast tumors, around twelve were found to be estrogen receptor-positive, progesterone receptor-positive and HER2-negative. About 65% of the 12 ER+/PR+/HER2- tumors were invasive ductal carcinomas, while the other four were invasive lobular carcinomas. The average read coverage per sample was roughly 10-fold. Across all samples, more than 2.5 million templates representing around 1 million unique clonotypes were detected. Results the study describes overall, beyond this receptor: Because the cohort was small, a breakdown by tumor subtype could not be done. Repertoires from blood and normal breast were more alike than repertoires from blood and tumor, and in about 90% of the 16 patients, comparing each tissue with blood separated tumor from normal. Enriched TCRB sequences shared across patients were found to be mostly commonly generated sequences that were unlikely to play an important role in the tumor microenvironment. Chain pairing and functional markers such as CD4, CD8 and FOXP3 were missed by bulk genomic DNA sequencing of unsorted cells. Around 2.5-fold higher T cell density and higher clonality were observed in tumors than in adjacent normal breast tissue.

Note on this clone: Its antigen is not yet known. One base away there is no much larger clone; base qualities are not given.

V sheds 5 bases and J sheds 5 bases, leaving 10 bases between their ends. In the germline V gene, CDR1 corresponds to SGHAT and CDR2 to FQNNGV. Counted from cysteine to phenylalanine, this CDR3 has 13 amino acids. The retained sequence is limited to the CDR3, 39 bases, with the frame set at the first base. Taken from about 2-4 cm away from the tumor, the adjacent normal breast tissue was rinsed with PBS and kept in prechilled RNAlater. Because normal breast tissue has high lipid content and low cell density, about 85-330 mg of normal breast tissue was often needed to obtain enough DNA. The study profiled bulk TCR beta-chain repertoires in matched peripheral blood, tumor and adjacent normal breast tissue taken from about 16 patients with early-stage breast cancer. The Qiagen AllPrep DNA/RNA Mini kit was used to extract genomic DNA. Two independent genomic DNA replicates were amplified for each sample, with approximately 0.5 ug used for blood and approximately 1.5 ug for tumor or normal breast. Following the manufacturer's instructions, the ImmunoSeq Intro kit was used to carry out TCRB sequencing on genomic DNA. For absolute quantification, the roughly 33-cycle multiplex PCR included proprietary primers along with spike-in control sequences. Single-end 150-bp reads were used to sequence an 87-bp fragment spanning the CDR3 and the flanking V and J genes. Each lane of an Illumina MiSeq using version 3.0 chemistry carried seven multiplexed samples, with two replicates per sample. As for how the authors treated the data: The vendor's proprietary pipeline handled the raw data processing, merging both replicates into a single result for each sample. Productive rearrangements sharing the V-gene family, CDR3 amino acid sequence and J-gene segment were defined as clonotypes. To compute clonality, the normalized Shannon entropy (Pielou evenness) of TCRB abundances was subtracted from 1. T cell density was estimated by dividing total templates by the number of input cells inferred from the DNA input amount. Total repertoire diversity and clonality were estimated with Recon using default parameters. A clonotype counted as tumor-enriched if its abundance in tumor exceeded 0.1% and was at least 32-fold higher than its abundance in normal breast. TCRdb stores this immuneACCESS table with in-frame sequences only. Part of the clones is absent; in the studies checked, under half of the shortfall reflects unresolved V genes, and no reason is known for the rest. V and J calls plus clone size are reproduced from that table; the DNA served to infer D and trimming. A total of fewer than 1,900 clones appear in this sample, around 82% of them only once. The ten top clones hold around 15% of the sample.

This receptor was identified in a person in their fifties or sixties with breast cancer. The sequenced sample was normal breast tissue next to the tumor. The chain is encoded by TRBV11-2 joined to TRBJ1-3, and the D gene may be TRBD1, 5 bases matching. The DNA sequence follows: TGTGCCAGCAGCAGACAGCTGAGAAACACCATATATTTT. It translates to CASSRQLRNTIYF.